This T cell receptor (beta chain) was identified during a study of blood T cell repertoires in COVID-19. Study summary: The United States, Italy and Spain supplied acute and convalescent COVID-19 samples. T cells, B-cell-depleted T cells, or PBMCs provided the cDNA or gDNA that served as material.

In the study's own analysis: Scientists estimated how many nucleated cells there were by amplifying reference gene primers. Here immunoSEQ multiplex PCR was the method, and the copy in TCRdb shows in-frame clones only, minus some. V and J calls and clone size are given by that table; D and trimming were obtained from the DNA. The sample holds roughly 130,000 clones; roughly 84% are singletons and the top ten take roughly an eighth. Material: peripheral blood. The TCR originated in a woman in her thirties who had recovered from COVID-19.

CDR3 in amino acids: CAWSQGSNYNEQFF. Written as DNA, the CDR3 is TGTGCCTGGAGTCAGGGGAGTAACTACAATGAGCAGTTCTTC. The J gene is TRBJ2-1, the V gene TRBV30, with D perhaps matching TRBD1 (6 bases). The CDR3 contains 14 residues. The V end was cut by 2 bases, the J end by 3 bases, with 11 bases between. Germline assignment: CDR1 GTSNPN and CDR2 SVGIG (reference sequence).